This entry concerns a single T cell receptor beta chain. Germline values: CDR1 SSHAT, CDR2 FNYEAQ (reference sequence). The CDR3 is made up of 15 amino acids. Trimming left V 4 bases short and J 8 bases short, with 18 bases between. The data were obtained in a study of shared clonotypes between healthy human individuals. Sorted-subset replicate PCRs used about 190 ng of genomic DNA. This amount corresponded to tens of thousands of T cell genomes. Measured with immunoSEQ multiplex PCR; TCRdb has only the in-frame clones, and not every one. The sample has around 340,000 clones, roughly 80% seen once; the top ten hold 10%.

The sequence came from a man aged 25-45 years in good health. Source material: memory CD4+ T cells sorted from blood. This sample's subset: CD45RA-negative fraction. The chain combines TRBV7-7 with TRBJ2-1; D might be TRBD2 (6 bases). The CDR3 is CASSSGTTSLHEQFF. The DNA for the CDR3 is TGTGCCAGCAGCTCAGGAACGACTAGTCTCCATGAGCAGTTCTTC.